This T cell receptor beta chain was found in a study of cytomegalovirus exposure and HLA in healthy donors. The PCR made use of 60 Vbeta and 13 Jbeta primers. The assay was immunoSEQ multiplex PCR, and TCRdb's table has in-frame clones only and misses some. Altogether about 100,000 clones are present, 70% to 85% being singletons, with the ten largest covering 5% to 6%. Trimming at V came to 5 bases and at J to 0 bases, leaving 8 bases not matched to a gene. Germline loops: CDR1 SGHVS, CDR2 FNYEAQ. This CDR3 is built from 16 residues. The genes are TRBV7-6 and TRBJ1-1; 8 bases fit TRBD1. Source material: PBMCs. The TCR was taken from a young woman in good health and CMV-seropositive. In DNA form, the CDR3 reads TGTGCCAGCAGCCCGACGACAGGGGCCTTGAACACTGAAGCTTTCTTT. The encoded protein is CASSPTTGALNTEAFF. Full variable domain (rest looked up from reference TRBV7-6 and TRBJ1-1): GAGVSQSPRYKVTKRGQDVALRCDPISGHVSLYWYRQALGQGPEFLTYFNYEAQQDKSGLPNDRFSAERPEGSISTLTIQRTEQRDSAMYRCASSPTTGALNTEAFFGQGTRLTVV.